The 9 T cell receptor beta chains below come from one sample, sequenced in a study of blood T cell repertoires in COVID-19. Clones were read by immunoSEQ multiplex PCR, and TCRdb kept only the in-frame ones, dropping some. The profile covers roughly 300,000 clones, with around 87% appearing a single time and less than 1.6% taken by the ten largest. Specimen: peripheral blood. Source of these receptors: a woman in her forties who had recovered from COVID-19.

The chain combines TRBV18 with TRBJ1-4; D is ambiguous. V was clipped by 3 bases and J by 2 bases, with 13 bases between them. There are 16 residues in the CDR3. The germline V gene has CDR1 KGHSH and CDR2 LQKENI. The CDR3 nucleotides read TGTGCCAGCTCACCCGGGTTGGCAGATACTAATGAAAAACTGTTTTTT. It yields the protein CASSPGLADTNEKLFF.

The chain uses TRBV5-4 and TRBJ2-1, with D hard to call. The CDR3 contains 14 residues. CDR1 and CDR2 (germline): SGHNT, YYREEE (reference sequence). The V end was cut by 4 bases, the J end by 0 bases, with 8 bases between. CDR3 coding DNA: TGTGCCAGCAGCCTCTACTCCTCCTACAATGAGCAGTTCTTC. The encoded protein is CASSLYSSYNEQFF.

This clone has more than one count but fewer than ten. The chain combines TRBV19 with TRBJ2-7; 8 bases align to TRBD1. Germline V gene sequence: CDR1 LNHDA, CDR2 SQIVND (reference sequence). The CDR3 has 12 residues. V dropped 6 bases and J dropped 7; count of bases not matched to a gene: 5. The CDR3 sequence is CASSWGQEEQYF. CDR3 sequence (DNA): TGTGCCAGTAGCTGGGGACAGGAAGAGCAGTACTTC.

This clone was observed once. The chain employs TRBV5-4 and TRBJ2-7, with D possibly being TRBD1 (6 bases). The CDR3 totals 14 residues. With 4 bases removed from V and 0 bases from J, the gap between germline ends came to 11 bases. The germline V gene has CDR1 SGHNT and CDR2 YYREEE (reference sequence). The CDR3: CASSSDRSSYEQYF. CDR3 nucleotides: TGTGCCAGCAGCAGTGACAGGAGCTCCTACGAGCAGTACTTC.

The chain links TRBV4-1 to TRBJ2-4; 10 nucleotides line up with TRBD1. Unmatched junction bases numbered 14, after V lost 1 base and J lost 8 bases. Germline V gene sequence: CDR1 MGHRA, CDR2 YSYEKL. This CDR3 has 18 amino acids. The CDR3 protein is CASSQVALTGGFGDIQYF. The CDR3 DNA is TGCGCCAGCAGCCAAGTGGCCCTGACAGGGGGCTTTGGAGACATTCAGTACTTC.

The chain joins TRBV4-2 to TRBJ2-5, with TRBD2 matching 10 bases. From germline, CDR1 is LGHNA and CDR2 YNFKEQ. With 0 bases clipped from V and 5 bases from J, the junction kept 6 bases outside the gene matches. The CDR3 extends over 16 amino acids. CDR3 amino acids: CASSQELAGAGETQYF. For the CDR3, the DNA is TGTGCCAGCAGCCAAGAGCTAGCGGGGGCGGGGGAGACCCAGTACTTC.

This rearrangement joins TRBV4-1 to TRBJ2-7; the match to TRBD1 covers 11 bases. Per germline, CDR1 MGHRA and CDR2 YSYEKL. V lost 3 bases and J lost 2; bases outside the gene matches: 3. The CDR3 sequence is 15 residues long. In nucleotides, the CDR3 is TGCGCCAGCAGCCAGGGGACAGGGGGGACCTACGAGCAGTACTTC. Translating gives CASSQGTGGTYEQYF.

This rearrangement joins TRBV4-2 to TRBJ2-3; the match to TRBD2 covers 8 bases. The CDR3 is 16 amino acids. J lost 5 bases, V lost 4 bases, and 11 bases had no gene match. Germline V gives CDR1 LGHNA, CDR2 YNFKEQ. The CDR3 here is CASSPAVGGARDTQYF. The CDR3 DNA sequence: TGTGCCAGCAGCCCTGCCGTCGGGGGGGCCCGAGATACGCAGTATTTT.

This chain links TRBV7-6 with TRBJ1-4, with TRBD1 matching over 8 bases. This CDR3 is built from 14 residues. CDR1 is SGHVS, CDR2 FNYEAQ, per germline. V gave up 5 bases and J gave up 8 bases; unmatched junction bases: 7. The CDR3 nucleotides are TGTGCCAGCAGCGCTCAGGGGGCGAGGGAAAAACTGTTTTTT. Amino acids: CASSAQGAREKLFF.